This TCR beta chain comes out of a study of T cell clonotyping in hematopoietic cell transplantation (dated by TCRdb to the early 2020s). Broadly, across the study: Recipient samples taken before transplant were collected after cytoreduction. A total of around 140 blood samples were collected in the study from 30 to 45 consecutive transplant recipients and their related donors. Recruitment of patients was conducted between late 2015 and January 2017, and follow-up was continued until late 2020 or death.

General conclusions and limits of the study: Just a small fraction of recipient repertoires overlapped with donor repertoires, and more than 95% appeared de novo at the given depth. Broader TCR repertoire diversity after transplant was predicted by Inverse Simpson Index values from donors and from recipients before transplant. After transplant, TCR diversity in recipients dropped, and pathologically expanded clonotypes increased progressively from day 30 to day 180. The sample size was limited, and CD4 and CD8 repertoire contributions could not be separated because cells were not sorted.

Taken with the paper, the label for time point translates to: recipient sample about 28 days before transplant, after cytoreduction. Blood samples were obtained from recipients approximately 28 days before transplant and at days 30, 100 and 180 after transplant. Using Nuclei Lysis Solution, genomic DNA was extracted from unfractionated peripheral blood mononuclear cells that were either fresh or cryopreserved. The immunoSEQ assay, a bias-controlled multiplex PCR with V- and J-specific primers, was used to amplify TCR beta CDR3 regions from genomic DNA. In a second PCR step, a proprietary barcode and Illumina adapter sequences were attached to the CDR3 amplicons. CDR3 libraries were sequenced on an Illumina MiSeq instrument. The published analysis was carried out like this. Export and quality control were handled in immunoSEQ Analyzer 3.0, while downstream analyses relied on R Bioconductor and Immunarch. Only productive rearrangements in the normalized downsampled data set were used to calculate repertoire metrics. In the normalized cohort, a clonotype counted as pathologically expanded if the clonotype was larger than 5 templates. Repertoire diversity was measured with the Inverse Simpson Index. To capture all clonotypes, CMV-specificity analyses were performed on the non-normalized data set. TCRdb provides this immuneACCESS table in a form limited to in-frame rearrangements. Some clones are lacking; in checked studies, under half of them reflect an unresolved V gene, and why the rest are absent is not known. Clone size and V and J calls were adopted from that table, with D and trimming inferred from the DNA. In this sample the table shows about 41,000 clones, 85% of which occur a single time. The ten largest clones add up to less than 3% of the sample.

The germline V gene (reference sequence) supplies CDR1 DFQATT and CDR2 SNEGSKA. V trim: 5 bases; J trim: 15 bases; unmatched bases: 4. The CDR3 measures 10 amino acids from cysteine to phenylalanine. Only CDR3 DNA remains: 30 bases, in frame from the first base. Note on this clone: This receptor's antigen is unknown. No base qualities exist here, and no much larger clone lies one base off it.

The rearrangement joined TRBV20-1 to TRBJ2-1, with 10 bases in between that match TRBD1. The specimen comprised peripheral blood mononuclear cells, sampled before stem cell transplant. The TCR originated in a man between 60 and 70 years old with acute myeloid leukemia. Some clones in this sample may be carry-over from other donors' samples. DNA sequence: TGCAGTGCTCGGGACAGGGGACTGTTCTTC. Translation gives CSARDRGLFF.